This entry describes one T cell receptor beta chain. The antigen is not known. These data are taken from a study of T cell responses to AZD1222 COVID-19 vaccine. The CDR3 covers 15 residues. Germline V CDR1 and CDR2: SEHNR, FQNEAQ (reference sequence). The V and J ends lost 3 bases and 5 bases, in that order; junction bases with no gene match: 9. Findings and limits, study-wide: Females outnumbered males among donors, who were mostly white British; clonal diversity was possibly underestimated.

Clones were read by immunoSEQ multiplex PCR, and TCRdb kept only the in-frame ones, dropping some. This sample has 69,000 or so clones, with 70% to 90% found just once. This chain connects TRBV7-9 to TRBJ2-7, with 8 bases matching TRBD1. This clonotype originated in an adult who received the AZD1222 COVID-19 vaccine. Sequencing used peripheral blood, obtained 28 days after the second AZD1222 dose. CDR3 DNA: TGTGCCAGCAGCTTCTCGGACAGGGCATGGGACGAGCAGTACTTC. Its translation is CASSFSDRAWDEQYF. Full variable domain (remainder filled in from reference TRBV7-9 and TRBJ2-7): DTGVSQNPRHKITKRGQNVTFRCDPISEHNRLYWYRQTLGQGPEFLTYFQNEAQLEKSRLLSDRFSAERPKGSFSTLEIQRTEQGDSAMYLCASSFSDRAWDEQYFGPGTRLTVT.